The T cell receptor beta chain under discussion was sequenced for a study of molecular identifiers for immune sequencing clone quantification. Comment on this clonotype: Antigen: not known.

Sorting was used to obtain naive CD8 T cells (CD8+CD4-CCR7+CD45RA+). Broader study findings: Identical TCR molecules that share a barcode could lead to an underestimation of highly expanded clone sizes. Under 1% of molecules in naive cells, but over 99% of effector molecules, belonged to clones above 20 RNA copies.

MiXCR, run by TCRdb on the PCR reads, gives a single entry per CDR3 protein. The table lists under 65,000 distinct CDR3 sequences, 20% to 25% of them singletons. The V gene's germline CDR1 is GTSNPN and CDR2 SVGIG (reference sequence). The CDR3 has 14 amino acids. V lost 0 bases and J 8 bases, leaving 14 bases between the germline ends. The sample comprised naive CD8+ T cells from blood, with Jurkat cell RNA spiked in. Subset: FACS-sorted CD8+CD4-CCR7+CD45RA+ naive T cells. The origin of this receptor is a human donor in good health. Some libraries in this study had Jurkat cell RNA spiked in. This rearrangement joins TRBV30 to TRBJ2-1; TRBD1 might be the D (7 bases). The CDR3 sequence is CAWSVGQGEDEQFF. In nucleotides, the CDR3 is TGTGCCTGGAGTGTAGGTCAGGGGGAGGATGAGCAGTTCTTC.